A selection of T cell receptor beta chains follows, all from one sample in a study of a mutant IDH1 vaccine in newly diagnosed glioma. Antigen specificity for these receptors is unknown. Profiling relied on immunoSEQ multiplex PCR, and the TCRdb table lists in-frame clones only, not all of them. The table has about 64,000 clones, about 88% seen once. The material sequenced was PBMCs, taken from a glioma patient whose treatment included an IDH1 peptide vaccine. These receptors all stem from a woman in her forties or fifties with glioma. Each CDR3 is given with its conserved first and last residue. Fields, in order: D gene, clone size, V gene, J gene, CDR3 DNA, CDR3 protein. A D gene is named only where the DNA matches it firmly. Clone size is shown for a subset of rows, as once, few, many or a class of expanded clone.

-	-	TRBV2	TRBJ1-1	TGTGCCAGCAGTGGGAGGGGCGCGGGGGGCGCTGAAGCTTTCTTT	CASSGRGAGGAEAFF
-	-	TRBV7-3	TRBJ2-2	TGTGCCAGCAGCTTATCCCACACCGGGGAGCTGTTTTTT	CASSLSHTGELFF
-	few	TRBV11-1	TRBJ1-1	TGTGCCAGCAGCTTAGCGAGCACTGAAGCTTTCTTT	CASSLASTEAFF
-	-	TRBV7-9	TRBJ2-5	TGTGCCAGCAGCTCCCCACGAGGGGGGTACACCCAGTACTTC	CASSSPRGGYTQYF
-	-	TRBV9	TRBJ2-5	TGTGCCAGCAACCCTCAGGATGGCGTGGAACGACAAGAGACCCAGTACTTC	CASNPQDGVERQETQYF
-	few	TRBV28	TRBJ2-3	TGTGCCAGCAGTTTGAGGGGTACGCAGTATTTT	CASSLRGTQYF
TRBD1	-	TRBV7-7	TRBJ2-1	TGTGCTAGCAGCTTCGGACAGGGCGGCGAGCAGTTCTTC	CASSFGQGGEQFF
-	-	TRBV6-1	TRBJ2-7	TGTGCCAGCAGTAATCAGGGGTGGATCGAGCAGTACTTC	CASSNQGWIEQYF
-	-	TRBV27	TRBJ1-6	TGTGCCAGCAGTTCCCGGGTTGATTCACCCCTCCACTTT	CASSSRVDSPLHF
TRBD1	-	TRBV7-9	TRBJ1-2	TGTGCCAGCAGCTTAGCTTACATGGACAGGGGCTATGGCTACACCTTC	CASSLAYMDRGYGYTF
-	-	TRBV6-5	TRBJ1-1	TGTGCCAGCATCCCTGGGGGGGGAGGCACTGAAGCTTTCTTT	CASIPGGGGTEAFF
-	-	TRBV9	TRBJ2-2	TGTGCCAGCAGCGTCCCCATGGACAGCACGAACACCGGGGAGCTGTTTTTT	CASSVPMDSTNTGELFF
-	-	TRBV29-1	TRBJ1-2	TGCAGCGGGAAGGATACTCCGGGCGGCTACACCTTC	CSGKDTPGGYTF
-	-	TRBV10-1	TRBJ2-7	TGCGCCAGCAGTGCGGCAGGGACGGACTACGAGCAGTACTTC	CASSAAGTDYEQYF
-	-	TRBV28	TRBJ1-2	TGTGCCAGCATGGGGGGGCAGAACTATGGCTACACCTTC	CASMGGQNYGYTF
-	-	TRBV5-6	TRBJ2-2	TGTGCCAGCAGCTTGGGACTGCAGCTCTTGAACACCGGGGAGCTGTTTTTT	CASSLGLQLLNTGELFF
TRBD1	-	TRBV9	TRBJ1-4	TGTGCCAGCAGCGCTAGGGACAGGGGTGTTGAAAAACTGTTTTTT	CASSARDRGVEKLFF
-	few	TRBV9	TRBJ2-5	TGTGCCAGCAGCGTTGGGACGGTCCAAGAGACCCAGTACTTC	CASSVGTVQETQYF
TRBD1	-	TRBV2	TRBJ2-7	TGTGCCGTTGAAGGGGGCCTTCTAGACTACGAGCAGTACTTC	CAVEGGLLDYEQYF
-	-	TRBV7-6	TRBJ2-2	TGTGCCAGCAGCAAGAACACCGGGGAGCTGTTTTTT	CASSKNTGELFF
-	few	TRBV6-5	TRBJ2-7	TGTGCCAGCAGTTACCGGGACAACTCCTACGAGCAGTACTTC	CASSYRDNSYEQYF
TRBD1	-	TRBV7-8	TRBJ1-5	TGTGCCAGCAGCCCCCGAAGGACAGGCTATAGCAATCAGCCCCAGCATTTT	CASSPRRTGYSNQPQHF
-	once	TRBV7-6	TRBJ2-1	TGTGCCAGCAGCCCGATGTTGGGGAGCTCCTACAATGAGCAGTTCTTC	CASSPMLGSSYNEQFF
-	-	TRBV5-1	TRBJ2-2	TGCGCCAGCAGCTTTCAACCCGTGGGGACCTTAAAGGCCGGGGAGCTGTTTTTT	CASSFQPVGTLKAGELFF
-	-	TRBV2	TRBJ2-7	TGTGCCAGCAGTGAAACGACAGGCCTAGTCTACGAGCAGTACTTC	CASSETTGLVYEQYF
-	-	TRBV9	TRBJ2-2	TGTGCCAGCAGCCCATCTCAGACCGGGGAGCTGTTTTTT	CASSPSQTGELFF
TRBD1	-	TRBV11-3	TRBJ1-3	TGTGCCAGCAGCCAGGGACAGGGGGCTGGAAACACCATATATTTT	CASSQGQGAGNTIYF
TRBD1	-	TRBV30	TRBJ1-4	TGTGCCTGGAGTGTACAGGGGGGTGAAAAACTGTTTTTT	CAWSVQGGEKLFF
TRBD1	-	TRBV9	TRBJ1-4	TGTGCCAGCAGCGCACTACAGGGGGAAAATGAAAAACTGTTTTTT	CASSALQGENEKLFF
TRBD1	-	TRBV28	TRBJ1-1	TGTGCCAGCAGTGCCCCGGGACAGCCTGACACTGAAGCTTTCTTT	CASSAPGQPDTEAFF
TRBD1	-	TRBV11-2	TRBJ1-1	TGTGCCAGCAGCTTAGAACAGGGGGGCACTGAAGCTTTCTTT	CASSLEQGGTEAFF
-	-	TRBV18	TRBJ1-5	TGTGCCAGCTCACGGGCGAGCAATCAGCCCCAGCATTTT	CASSRASNQPQHF
-	-	TRBV30	TRBJ1-6	TGTGCCCGCTCCGGAGGGGGCTCCTATAATTCACCCCTCCACTTT	CARSGGGSYNSPLHF
-	-	TRBV7-9	TRBJ2-2	TGTGCCAGCAGCGATGACAGCGGGAACACCGGGGAGCTGTTTTTT	CASSDDSGNTGELFF
-	-	TRBV7-2	TRBJ2-3	TGTGCCAGCAGCTTATATGGCAGGGGCACAGATACGCAGTATTTT	CASSLYGRGTDTQYF
-	-	TRBV5-1	TRBJ2-1	TGCGCCAGCAGCCCAGGACAGTACAATGAGCAGTTCTTC	CASSPGQYNEQFF
TRBD2	-	TRBV27	TRBJ2-3	TGTGCCAGCAGTTCCCCGACTAGCCCAGATACGCAGTATTTT	CASSSPTSPDTQYF
-	-	TRBV19	TRBJ1-6	TGTGCCAGTAACGAGGGACGGCTCCTCCATTCACCCCTCCACTTT	CASNEGRLLHSPLHF
TRBD1	-	TRBV2	TRBJ1-3	TGTGCCAGCCAGAGCCAGGGGGTAAACACCATATATTTT	CASQSQGVNTIYF
-	once	TRBV27	TRBJ2-1	TGTGCCAGCAGTTTAAGTGGGGGGTTATCGGCCGCCTACAATGAGCAGTTCTTC	CASSLSGGLSAAYNEQFF
TRBD1	-	TRBV6-1	TRBJ1-5	TGTGCCAGCAGTGATTACCCGACAGGGTTTAGCAATCAGCCCCAGCATTTT	CASSDYPTGFSNQPQHF
TRBD2	-	TRBV9	TRBJ2-5	TGTGCCAGCAGTAAAACTAGCGGGGGTCAAGAGACCCAGTACTTC	CASSKTSGGQETQYF
-	-	TRBV2	TRBJ1-1	TGTGCCAGCGCGCGGGAAATGAACACTGAAGCTTTCTTT	CASAREMNTEAFF
-	-	TRBV27	TRBJ1-5	TGTGCCAGCAGTCAAGGGAGTACGGATAGCAATCAGCCCCAGCATTTT	CASSQGSTDSNQPQHF
-	-	TRBV7-6	TRBJ2-7	TGTGCCAGCAGCTTAGCTGAATCTTACGAGCAGTACTTC	CASSLAESYEQYF
-	once	TRBV5-4	TRBJ2-3	TGTGCCAGCAGCTCCAAGCGGACAGTCACAGATACGCAGTATTTT	CASSSKRTVTDTQYF
-	few	TRBV5-6	TRBJ1-1	TGTGCCAGCAGCAAACTCCCAGCCACTGAAGCTTTCTTT	CASSKLPATEAFF
-	few	TRBV27	TRBJ1-5	TGTGCCAGCAGTTTAAGGGGTTACCTTAGCAATCAGCCCCAGCATTTT	CASSLRGYLSNQPQHF
-	-	TRBV30	TRBJ1-4	TGTGCCTGGGGTCTCCTAGGGAAAGACTTCAATGAAAAACTGTTTTTT	CAWGLLGKDFNEKLFF
TRBD2	once	TRBV19	TRBJ2-5	TGTGCCAGTAGTACAGCGCCTAGCGGGGGGGCCGCAGGGACCCAGTACTTC	CASSTAPSGGAAGTQYF
-	-	TRBV2	TRBJ1-2	TGTGCCAGCAGTGAAGAGGCAGGGGCTACTTATGGCTACACCTTC	CASSEEAGATYGYTF
-	few	TRBV2	TRBJ1-4	TGTGCCAGCAGTGAGAACCCCCGACAGATTGAAAAACTGTTTTTT	CASSENPRQIEKLFF
-	-	TRBV6-5	TRBJ2-1	TGTGCCAGCAGTCGGGACGTCAATGAGCAGTTCTTC	CASSRDVNEQFF
-	few	TRBV29-1	TRBJ1-1	TGCAGCGGAAGGAGAAGCACTGAAGCTTTCTTT	CSGRRSTEAFF
-	-	TRBV28	TRBJ1-5	TGTGCCAGCAGTTTTACACAAATGGCCAATCAGCCCCAGCATTTT	CASSFTQMANQPQHF
TRBD1	-	TRBV5-1	TRBJ1-2	TGCGCCAGCAGCCGCCAGACAGGGGGTAGTGGTGGCTACACCTTC	CASSRQTGGSGGYTF
-	few	TRBV9	TRBJ1-1	TGTGCCAGCAGCGTAGGAGGGGCCACATCTGCTGAAGCTTTCTTT	CASSVGGATSAEAFF
-	-	TRBV19	TRBJ1-3	TGTGCCAGTACAGGGACCTCTGGAAACACCATATATTTT	CASTGTSGNTIYF